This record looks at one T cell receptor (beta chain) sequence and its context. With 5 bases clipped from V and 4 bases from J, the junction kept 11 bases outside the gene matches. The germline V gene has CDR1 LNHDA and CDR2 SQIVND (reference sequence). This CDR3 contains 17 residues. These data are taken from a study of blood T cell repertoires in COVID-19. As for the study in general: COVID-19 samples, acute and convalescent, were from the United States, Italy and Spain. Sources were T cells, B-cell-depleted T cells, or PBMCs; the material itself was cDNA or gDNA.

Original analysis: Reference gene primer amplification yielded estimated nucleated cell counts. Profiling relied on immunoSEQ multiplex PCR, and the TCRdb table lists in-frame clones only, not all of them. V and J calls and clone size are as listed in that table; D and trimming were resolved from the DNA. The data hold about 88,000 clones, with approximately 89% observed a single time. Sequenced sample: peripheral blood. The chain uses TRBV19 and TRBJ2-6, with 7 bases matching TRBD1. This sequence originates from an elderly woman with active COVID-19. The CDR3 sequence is CASSPSSTGFGANVLTF. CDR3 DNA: TGTGCCAGTAGTCCCTCCTCGACAGGGTTCGGGGCCAACGTCCTGACTTTC.